This T cell receptor beta chain was recorded in a study of beta chain features in type 1 diabetes. Every donor provided one heparinised blood draw, which averaged approximately 120 mL. This CDR3 comprises 12 residues. The germline V and J ends were trimmed by 2 bases and 7 bases, with 9 bases remaining between them. Per the germline V gene, CDR1 is SGHRS and CDR2 is YFSETQ. Whole-study findings and limits: In cDNA sequencing, cells with high TCR expression could be over-represented. TCRB CDR3 length was moderately but significantly reduced in all four CD4+ subsets of Type 1 diabetes patients. The influence of HLA type on TCRB rearrangement stayed undetermined. The study found that naive, central memory and Treg TCRB repertoires appeared more similar in patients than in healthy donors.

With regard to this clone: Its antigen is not known.

Every isolated RNA sample was fully reverse transcribed, so sequencing captured expressed TCRB transcripts. Method: immunoSEQ multiplex PCR; TCRdb's copy keeps in-frame clones and lacks some. The profile shows more than 250,000 clones, around 21% of them singletons. Source material: naive CD4+ T cells from blood. The origin of this receptor is a woman aged 40 to 55 with type 1 diabetes. This chain links TRBV5-1 with TRBJ1-1; D is perhaps TRBD1 (5 bases). CDR3 protein: CASSLLDNEAFF. Written as DNA, the CDR3 is TGCGCCAGCAGCTTACTGGACAATGAAGCTTTCTTT.